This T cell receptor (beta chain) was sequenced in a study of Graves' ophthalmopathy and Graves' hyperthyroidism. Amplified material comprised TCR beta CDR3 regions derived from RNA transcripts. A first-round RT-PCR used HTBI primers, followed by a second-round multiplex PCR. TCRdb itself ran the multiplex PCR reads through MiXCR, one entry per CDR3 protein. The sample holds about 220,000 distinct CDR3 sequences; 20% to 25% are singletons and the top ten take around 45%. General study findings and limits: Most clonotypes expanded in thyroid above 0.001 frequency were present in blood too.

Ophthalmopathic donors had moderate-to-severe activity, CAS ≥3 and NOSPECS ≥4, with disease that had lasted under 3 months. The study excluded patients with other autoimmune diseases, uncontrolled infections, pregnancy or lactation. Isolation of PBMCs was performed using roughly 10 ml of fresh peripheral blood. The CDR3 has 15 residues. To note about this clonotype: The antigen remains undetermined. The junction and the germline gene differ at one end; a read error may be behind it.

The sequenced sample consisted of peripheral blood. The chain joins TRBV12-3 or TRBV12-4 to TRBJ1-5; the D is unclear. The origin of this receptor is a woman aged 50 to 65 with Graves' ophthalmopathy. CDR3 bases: TGTGCCAGCAGCCCCGACAAGGGTGGCAATCAGCCCCAGCCTTTT. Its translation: CASSPDKGGNQPQPF.